These T cell receptor beta chains were read from a single sample in a study of T cells in pancreatic ductal adenocarcinoma. Libraries were prepared by immunoSEQ multiplex PCR; TCRdb keeps only in-frame clonotypes and omits some of them. The sample comprises around 100,000 clones, 90% to 95% of which are singletons, and around 2.9% rests with the top ten. The sequenced sample was PBMCs. The origin of the receptors is a human donor with pancreatic ductal adenocarcinoma. Both conserved end residues are part of each CDR3. The order of the fields is V gene, D gene, J gene, clone size, CDR3 DNA, CDR3 protein. The D gene is left open where the match is weak. Size tells how often a clone was seen (once, few, many) or the class of an expanded clone, and some rows leave it out.

>TRBV7-3|TRBD2|TRBJ2-1|once
TGTGCCAGCAGCATTAGCGGGAGCTCCTACAATGAGCAGTTCTTC
CASSISGSSYNEQFF
>TRBV7-2|-|TRBJ2-7|-
TGTGCCAGCAGCCCGAGGGTCTACGAGCAGTACTTC
CASSPRVYEQYF
>TRBV18|TRBD1|TRBJ2-7|once
TGTGCCAGCTCACGGGACAGGGGGCGCGCCGAGCAGTACTTC
CASSRDRGRAEQYF
>TRBV5-1|TRBD2|TRBJ2-1|-
TGCGCCAGCAGCTTTATAGCGGGAGAGCCCTACAATGAGCAGTTCTTC
CASSFIAGEPYNEQFF
>TRBV28|TRBD1|TRBJ1-5|once
TGTGCCAGCAGGGGACAGAATCAGCCCCAGCATTTT
CASRGQNQPQHF
>TRBV7-9|-|TRBJ1-6|-
TGTGCCAGCAGCTTAACGCAGACAGACTATTCACCCCTCCACTTT
CASSLTQTDYSPLHF
>TRBV11-2|-|TRBJ1-3|-
TGTGCCAGCAGCTTACAGAGGTCTGGAAACACCATATATTTT
CASSLQRSGNTIYF
>TRBV6-6|-|TRBJ1-2|-
TGTGCCAGCAGCCGACAGGACTATGGCTACACCTTC
CASSRQDYGYTF
>TRBV28|-|TRBJ2-7|-
TGTGCCAGCAGTTCAACCACTATTAGGGAGCAGTACTTC
CASSSTTIREQYF
>TRBV4-2|TRBD2|TRBJ2-2|-
TGTGCCAGCAGCCTAGCGGGAGGACCCGGGGAGCTGTTTTTT
CASSLAGGPGELFF
>TRBV19|-|TRBJ2-7|-
TGTGCCAGTAGTATCCTCGGCGGGGCGGGCCGCTCCTACGAGCAGTACTTC
CASSILGGAGRSYEQYF
>TRBV7-9|TRBD2|TRBJ2-2|-
TGTGCCAGCAGCCCTGGGAGGGGAACTGAGACCGGGGAGCTGTTTTTT
CASSPGRGTETGELFF
>TRBV9|TRBD2|TRBJ2-7|-
TGTGCCAGCAGCGAAAGAGCGGGAGAGGGTTACGAGCAGTACTTC
CASSERAGEGYEQYF
>TRBV6-5|-|TRBJ2-3|-
TGTGCCAGCAGTTACGTAGGGAGTGATACGCAGTATTTT
CASSYVGSDTQYF
>TRBV30|-|TRBJ1-2|-
TGTGCCTGGAGTGTACAGACCTATTACTATGGCTACACCTTC
CAWSVQTYYYGYTF
>TRBV4-3|TRBD1|TRBJ1-2|-
TGCGCCAGCAGCAGCGACAGGGGTAACTATGGCTACACCTTC
CASSSDRGNYGYTF
>TRBV19|TRBD2|TRBJ2-3|-
TGTGCCAGTGCCCGGACTAGCGGGAGGTCAGATACGCAGTATTTT
CASARTSGRSDTQYF
>TRBV5-4|TRBD2|TRBJ2-5|-
TGTGCCAGCAGCTTGGGCGGGGGAGGTTCTGGACAAGAGACCCAGTACTTC
CASSLGGGGSGQETQYF
>TRBV10-3|-|TRBJ2-3|-
TGTGCCATCAGCCTCGAGGATTCTAGCACAGATACGCAGTATTTT
CAISLEDSSTDTQYF
>TRBV7-9|TRBD1|TRBJ2-3|-
TGTGCCAGCAGCTCGGACAGGGGGGCAACAGATACGCAGTATTTT
CASSSDRGATDTQYF
>TRBV10-3|TRBD2|TRBJ2-3|-
TGTGCCATCAGTAAACTAGGGACCGGGGGGAGGACAGATACGCAGTATTTT
CAISKLGTGGRTDTQYF
>TRBV2|TRBD1|TRBJ1-1|-
TGTGCCAGCAGACGAAACAGGGGCACTGAAGCTTTCTTT
CASRRNRGTEAFF
>TRBV18|TRBD2|TRBJ2-2|-
TGTGCCAGCTCACTCCAACCTACTAGCGGGAGTGGCACCGGGGAGCTGTTTTTT
CASSLQPTSGSGTGELFF
>TRBV29-1|-|TRBJ2-3|-
TGCAGCGTTGCAGCGAGCACAGATACGCAGTATTTT
CSVAASTDTQYF
>TRBV7-9|TRBD2|TRBJ2-2|-
TGTGCCAGCAGCCTTGCCAGCGGGAGTCCCGGGGAGCTGTTTTTT
CASSLASGSPGELFF
>TRBV28|TRBD1|TRBJ1-3|-
TGTGCCAGCACCTCGACAGGGGTCGGAAACACCATATATTTT
CASTSTGVGNTIYF
>TRBV2|TRBD1|TRBJ2-1|-
TGTGCCAGACGACAGGGAGTTTGGTATTCGGACAATGAGCAGTTCTTC
CARRQGVWYSDNEQFF
>TRBV5-1|TRBD2|TRBJ2-2|-
TGCGCCAGCAGCTTATTGACTAGCGTGAACACCGGGGAGCTGTTTTTT
CASSLLTSVNTGELFF
>TRBV30|TRBD2|TRBJ2-1|-
TGTGCCTGGGACCCTGGACTAGCACAGTACAATGAGCAGTTCTTC
CAWDPGLAQYNEQFF
>TRBV10-3|-|TRBJ1-5|-
TGTGCCATCAGTGAGTCGAGAGCGACTAGCAATCAGCCCCAGCATTTT
CAISESRATSNQPQHF
>TRBV10-3|TRBD1|TRBJ2-7|-
TGTGCCATCAGTGAGGCAGGGGGACCCGAGCAGTACTTC
CAISEAGGPEQYF
>TRBV19|TRBD1|TRBJ2-4|-
TGTGCCAGTAGTATAGTAGCCAGGGGGCCAAACATTCAGTACTTC
CASSIVARGPNIQYF
>TRBV6-5|TRBD2|TRBJ2-7|-
TGTGCCAGCAGAATACTAGCGGAGAGCTACGAGCAGTACTTC
CASRILAESYEQYF
>TRBV6-5|-|TRBJ2-7|-
TGTGCCAGCAGTTACGATCAGGCTTCCTACGAGCAGTACTTC
CASSYDQASYEQYF
>TRBV18|TRBD2|TRBJ2-5|-
TGTGCCAGCTCACCACGCCGGGCTAGCGGGAGCTGGGAGACCCAGTACTTC
CASSPRRASGSWETQYF
>TRBV15|-|TRBJ1-1|-
TGTGCCACCAGGACAGGCCTGAACACTGAAGCTTTCTTT
CATRTGLNTEAFF
>TRBV4-1|-|TRBJ1-1|-
TGCGCCAGCAGCCAAGATGGCGGGAACACTGAAGCTTTCTTT
CASSQDGGNTEAFF
>TRBV5-6|-|TRBJ2-3|-
TGTGCCAGCAGCCCACGACTAGACGGGAACTCAGATACGCAGTATTTT
CASSPRLDGNSDTQYF
>TRBV28|-|TRBJ1-1|-
TGTGCCAGCAGTTTTGGAGGGAGAACTGAAGCTTTCTTT
CASSFGGRTEAFF
>TRBV28|-|TRBJ1-3|-
TGTGCCAGCAGAGGGGACTCTGGAAACACCATATATTTT
CASRGDSGNTIYF
>TRBV28|TRBD2|TRBJ2-3|-
TGTGCCAGCAGTTTAAGGCTAGCGGGAGGAGATACGCAGTATTTT
CASSLRLAGGDTQYF
>TRBV7-2|-|TRBJ2-7|-
TGTGCCAGCAGCTTAGGCCCCATGGCGGGATCGGCCAACTACGAGCAGTACTTC
CASSLGPMAGSANYEQYF
>TRBV15|TRBD1|TRBJ1-1|-
TGTGCCACCAGCCGGGACAGGGGTTTGGGCACTGAAGCTTTCTTT
CATSRDRGLGTEAFF
>TRBV7-9|TRBD1|TRBJ1-1|-
TGTGCCAGCAGCCAAGACAGGGGGCAAGGGGCTTTCTTT
CASSQDRGQGAFF
>TRBV6-5|-|TRBJ2-1|-
TGTGCCAGCAGTTACACTGGACAGTACAATGAGCAGTTCTTC
CASSYTGQYNEQFF
>TRBV7-3|-|TRBJ2-2|-
TGTGCCAGCAGCCCGTCACTAGGGACCGGGGAGCTGTTTTTT
CASSPSLGTGELFF
>TRBV5-1|TRBD1|TRBJ2-1|-
TGCGCCAGCACCTTGACAGGGTTCAGCTCCTACAATGAGCAGTTCTTC
CASTLTGFSSYNEQFF
>TRBV15|-|TRBJ1-1|-
TGTGCCACCAGCAGAGGAGGGAGCACTGAAGCTTTCTTT
CATSRGGSTEAFF
>TRBV2|TRBD1|TRBJ1-2|-
TGTGCCAGCAGTCAGCAGGGACAGGTCCCCGGCCATGGCTACACCTTC
CASSQQGQVPGHGYTF
>TRBV5-1|TRBD1|TRBJ2-1|once
TGCGCCAGCAGCTTGGGAGACAGGGCGGAAAATGAGCAGTTCTTC
CASSLGDRAENEQFF
>TRBV11-2|TRBD1|TRBJ1-3|-
TGTGCCAGCACCCCGACAGGGAAGTCAGACACCATATATTTT
CASTPTGKSDTIYF
>TRBV6-4|-|TRBJ2-3|-
TGTGCCAGCAGTGACTCGTGGAGCTCAGATACGCAGTATTTT
CASSDSWSSDTQYF
>TRBV7-2|TRBD2|TRBJ2-5|-
TGTGCCAGCAGCTCCCCGGGAGGGACCCAGTACTTC
CASSSPGGTQYF
>TRBV7-3|TRBD2|TRBJ2-7|-
TGTGCCAGCAGCAACCTGATACGGGACTACCCTAGGGCTTTCGAGCAGTACTTC
CASSNLIRDYPRAFEQYF
>TRBV2|TRBD1|TRBJ2-7|-
TGTGCCAGCAGTGAAGAAGCCCCGGGACAGGGTCTCTACGAGCAGTACTTC
CASSEEAPGQGLYEQYF
>TRBV10-3|-|TRBJ2-2|-
TGTGCCATCACCGAGGGGGTCAGGGTAACCGGGGAGCTGTTTTTT
CAITEGVRVTGELFF
>TRBV5-4|-|TRBJ1-1|-
TGTGCCAGCAGCTTGGTAGGGGACACTGAAGCTTTCTTT
CASSLVGDTEAFF
>TRBV7-9|-|TRBJ2-5|-
TGTGCCAGCGCGGGTCCCGGCGAAGAGACCCAGTACTTC
CASAGPGEETQYF
>TRBV9|-|TRBJ2-7|-
TGTGCCAGCAGCCGGACTCGGGACACTTACGAGCAGTACTTC
CASSRTRDTYEQYF
>TRBV6-5|TRBD1|TRBJ2-7|-
TGTGCCAGCAGTACGGGACAGGGGGCCCACGAGCAGTACTTC
CASSTGQGAHEQYF